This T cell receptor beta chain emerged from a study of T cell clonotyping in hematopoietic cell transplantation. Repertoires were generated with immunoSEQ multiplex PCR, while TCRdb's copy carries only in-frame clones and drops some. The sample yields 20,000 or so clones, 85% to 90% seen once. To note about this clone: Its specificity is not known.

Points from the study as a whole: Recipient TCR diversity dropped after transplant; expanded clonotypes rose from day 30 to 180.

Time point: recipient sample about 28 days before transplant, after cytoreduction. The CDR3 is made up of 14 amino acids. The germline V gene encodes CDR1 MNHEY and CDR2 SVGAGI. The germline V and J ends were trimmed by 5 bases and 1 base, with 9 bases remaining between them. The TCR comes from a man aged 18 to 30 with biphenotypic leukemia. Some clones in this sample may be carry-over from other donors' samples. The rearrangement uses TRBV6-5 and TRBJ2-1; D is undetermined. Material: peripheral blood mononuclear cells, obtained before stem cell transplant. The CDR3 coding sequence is TGTGCCAGCAGTACGTCAGGTTCCTACAATGAGCAGTTCTTC. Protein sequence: CASSTSGSYNEQFF.